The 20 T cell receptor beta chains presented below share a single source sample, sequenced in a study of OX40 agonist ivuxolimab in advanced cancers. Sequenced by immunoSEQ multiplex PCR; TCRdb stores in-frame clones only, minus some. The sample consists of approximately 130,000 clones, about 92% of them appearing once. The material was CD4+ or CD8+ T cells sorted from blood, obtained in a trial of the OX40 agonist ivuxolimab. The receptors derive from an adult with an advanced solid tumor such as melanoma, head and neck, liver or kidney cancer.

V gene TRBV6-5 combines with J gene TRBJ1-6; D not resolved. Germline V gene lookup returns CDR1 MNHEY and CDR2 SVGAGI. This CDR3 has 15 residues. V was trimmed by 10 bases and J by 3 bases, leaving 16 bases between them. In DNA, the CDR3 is TGTGCCACCCAACTTGGGGTCGTCTATAATTCACCCCTCCACTTT. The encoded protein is CATQLGVVYNSPLHF.

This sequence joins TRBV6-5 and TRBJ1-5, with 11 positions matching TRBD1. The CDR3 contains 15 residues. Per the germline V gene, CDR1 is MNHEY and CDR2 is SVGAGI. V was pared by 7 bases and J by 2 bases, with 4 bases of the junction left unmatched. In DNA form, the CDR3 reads TGTGCCAGCAAACAGGACAGGGGGCGCAATCAGCCCCAGCATTTT. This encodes CASKQDRGRNQPQHF.

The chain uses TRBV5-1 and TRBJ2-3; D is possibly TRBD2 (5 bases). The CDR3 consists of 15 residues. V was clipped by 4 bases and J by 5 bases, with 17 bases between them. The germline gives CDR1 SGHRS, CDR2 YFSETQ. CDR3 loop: CASSKIAKAGDTQYF. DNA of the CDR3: TGCGCCAGCAGCAAGATCGCTAAGGCGGGAGATACGCAGTATTTT.

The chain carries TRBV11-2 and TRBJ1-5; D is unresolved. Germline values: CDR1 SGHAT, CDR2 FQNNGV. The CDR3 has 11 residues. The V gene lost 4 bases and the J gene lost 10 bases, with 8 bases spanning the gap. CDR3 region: CASSSIGPQHF. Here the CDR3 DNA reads TGTGCCAGCAGCTCCATCGGCCCCCAGCATTTT.

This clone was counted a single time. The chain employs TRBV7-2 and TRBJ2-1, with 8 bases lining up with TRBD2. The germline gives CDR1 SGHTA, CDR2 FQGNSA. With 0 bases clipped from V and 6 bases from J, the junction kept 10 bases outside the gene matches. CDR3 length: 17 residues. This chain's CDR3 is CASSLALSGTSANEQFF. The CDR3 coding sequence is TGTGCCAGCAGCTTAGCGCTTAGCGGGACCTCGGCCAATGAGCAGTTCTTC.

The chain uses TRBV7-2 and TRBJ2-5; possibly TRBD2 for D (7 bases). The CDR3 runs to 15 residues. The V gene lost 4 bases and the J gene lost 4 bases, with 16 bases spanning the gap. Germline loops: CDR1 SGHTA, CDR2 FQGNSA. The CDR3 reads CASSSVGGRGETQYF. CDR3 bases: TGTGCCAGCAGCTCTGTCGGGGGGCGCGGAGAGACCCAGTACTTC.

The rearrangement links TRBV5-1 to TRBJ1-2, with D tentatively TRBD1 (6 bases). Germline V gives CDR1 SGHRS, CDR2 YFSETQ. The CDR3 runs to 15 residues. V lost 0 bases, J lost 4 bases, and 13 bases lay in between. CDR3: CASSLVGAPSYGYTF. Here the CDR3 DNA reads TGCGCCAGCAGCTTGGTGGGGGCCCCCAGCTATGGCTACACCTTC.

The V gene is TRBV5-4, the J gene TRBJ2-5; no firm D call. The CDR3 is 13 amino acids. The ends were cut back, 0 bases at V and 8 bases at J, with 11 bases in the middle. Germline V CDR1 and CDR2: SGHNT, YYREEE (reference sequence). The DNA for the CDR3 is TGTGCCAGCAGCTTGGGCTCAGCCCGCACCCAGTACTTC. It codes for CASSLGSARTQYF.

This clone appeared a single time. As DNA, the CDR3 is TGTGCCAGCAGCTTGGAAGGGACAGCTTTCCCCTACGAGCAGTACTTC. Its protein is CASSLEGTAFPYEQYF. The chain uses TRBV4-2 and TRBJ2-7; 7 bases map to TRBD1. CDR1 and CDR2 (germline): LGHNA, YNFKEQ. This CDR3 is 16 amino acids long. Trimming took 5 bases from V and 2 from J; bases not matched to a gene: 12.

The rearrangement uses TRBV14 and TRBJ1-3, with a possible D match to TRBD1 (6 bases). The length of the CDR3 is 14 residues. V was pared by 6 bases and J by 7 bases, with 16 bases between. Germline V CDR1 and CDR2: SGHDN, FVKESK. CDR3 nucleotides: TGTGCCAGCAGTCAGTTAGACAGGATCAACACCATATATTTT. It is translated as CASSQLDRINTIYF.

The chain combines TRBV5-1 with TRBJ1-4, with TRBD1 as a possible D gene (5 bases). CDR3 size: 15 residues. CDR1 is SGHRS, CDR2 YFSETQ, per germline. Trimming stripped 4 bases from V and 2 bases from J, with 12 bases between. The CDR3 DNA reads TGCGCCAGCAGCCCTCCCGGGGGTACTAATGAAAAACTGTTTTTT. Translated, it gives CASSPPGGTNEKLFF.

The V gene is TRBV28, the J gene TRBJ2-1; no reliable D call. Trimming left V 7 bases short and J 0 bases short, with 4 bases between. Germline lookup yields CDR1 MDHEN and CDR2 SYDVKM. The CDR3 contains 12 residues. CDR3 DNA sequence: TGTGCCAGCAAGAGCTCCTACAATGAGCAGTTCTTC. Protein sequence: CASKSSYNEQFF.

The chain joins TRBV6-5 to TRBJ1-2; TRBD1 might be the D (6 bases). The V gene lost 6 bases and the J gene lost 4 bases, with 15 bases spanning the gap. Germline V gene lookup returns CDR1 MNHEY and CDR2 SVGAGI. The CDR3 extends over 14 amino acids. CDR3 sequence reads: CASSRNGGVYGYTF. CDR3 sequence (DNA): TGTGCCAGCAGCAGGAATGGGGGCGTCTATGGCTACACCTTC.

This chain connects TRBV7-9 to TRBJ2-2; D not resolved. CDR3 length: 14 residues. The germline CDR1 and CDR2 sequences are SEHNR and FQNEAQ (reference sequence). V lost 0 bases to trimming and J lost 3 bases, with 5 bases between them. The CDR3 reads CASSLAQHTGELFF. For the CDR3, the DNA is TGTGCCAGCAGCTTAGCACAGCACACCGGGGAGCTGTTTTTT.

This CDR3 reads CASSYSRESSAFF. CDR3 in DNA: TGTGCCAGCAGTTACTCGCGGGAGTCCTCAGCTTTCTTT. The chain combines TRBV6-6 with TRBJ1-1; no firm D call. The germline V and J ends were trimmed by 0 bases and 10 bases, with 12 bases remaining between them. CDR3 size: 13 residues. Germline V gene lookup returns CDR1 MNHNY and CDR2 SVGAGI (reference sequence).

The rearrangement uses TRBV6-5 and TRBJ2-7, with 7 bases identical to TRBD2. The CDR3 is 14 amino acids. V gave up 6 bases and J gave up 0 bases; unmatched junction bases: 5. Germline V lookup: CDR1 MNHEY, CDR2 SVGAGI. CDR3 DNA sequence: TGTGCCAGCAGCCCCACGGGGGGCTCCTACGAGCAGTACTTC. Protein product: CASSPTGGSYEQYF.

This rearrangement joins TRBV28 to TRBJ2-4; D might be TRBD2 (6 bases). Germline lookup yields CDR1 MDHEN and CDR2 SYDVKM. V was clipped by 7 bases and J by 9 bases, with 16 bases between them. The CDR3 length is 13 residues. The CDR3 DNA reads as TGTGCCAGCACGGACGGGGGACGTGGCATTCAGTACTTC. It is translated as CASTDGGRGIQYF. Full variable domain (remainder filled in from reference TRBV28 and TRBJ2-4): DVKVTQSSRYLVKRTGEKVFLECVQDMDHENMFWYRQDPGLGLRLIYFSYDVKMKEKGDIPEGYSVSREKKERFSLILESASTNQTSMYLCASTDGGRGIQYFGAGTRLSVL.

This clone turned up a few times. The CDR3 sequence is CASSLAAGPGLAGGEQYF. In DNA form, the CDR3 reads TGTGCCAGCAGCTTAGCGGCGGGTCCGGGACTAGCGGGAGGGGAGCAGTACTTC. The rearrangement joins TRBV7-2 to TRBJ2-7; 16 nucleotides line up with TRBD2. From germline, CDR1 is SGHTA and CDR2 FQGNSA. CDR3 size: 18 residues. Trimming took 0 bases from V and 7 from J; bases not matched to a gene: 9.

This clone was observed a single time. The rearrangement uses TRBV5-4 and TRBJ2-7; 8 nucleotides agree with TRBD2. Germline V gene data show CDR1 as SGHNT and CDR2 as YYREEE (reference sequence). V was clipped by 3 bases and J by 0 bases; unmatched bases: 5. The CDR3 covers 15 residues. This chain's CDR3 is CASSYSGVSSYEQYF. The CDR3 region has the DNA TGTGCCAGCAGCTATAGCGGGGTTAGCTCCTACGAGCAGTACTTC.

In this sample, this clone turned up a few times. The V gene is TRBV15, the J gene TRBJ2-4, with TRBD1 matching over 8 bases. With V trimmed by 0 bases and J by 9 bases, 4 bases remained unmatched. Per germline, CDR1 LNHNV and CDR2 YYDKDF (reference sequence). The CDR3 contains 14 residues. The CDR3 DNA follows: TGTGCCACCAGCAGAGATCAGGGGGCAAGCATTCAGTACTTC. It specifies CATSRDQGASIQYF.